This T cell receptor beta chain was recorded in a study of OX40 agonist ivuxolimab in advanced cancers. This CDR3 has 12 residues. The germline CDR1 and CDR2 sequences are MDHEN and SYDVKM. Trimming left V 6 bases short and J 2 bases short, with 7 bases between. The data were produced by immunoSEQ multiplex PCR, yet TCRdb's version contains in-frame clones alone and is incomplete. This table has 70,000 or so clones, 90% to 95% appearing once. This material consisted of CD4+ or CD8+ T cells sorted from blood, taken in a trial of the OX40 agonist ivuxolimab. The receptor's source is an adult with an advanced solid tumor such as melanoma, head and neck, liver or kidney cancer. V and J are TRBV28 and TRBJ1-2, with no clear D. In nucleotides, the CDR3 is TGTGCCAGCAGAGGCACAAACTATGGCTACACCTTC. Residues: CASRGTNYGYTF.